Listed here are 30 T cell receptor beta chains from one sample, sequenced in a study of a mutant IDH1 vaccine in newly diagnosed glioma. Indicated time point: week 23, last vaccination. Every vaccination contained 300 ug of the mutant IDH1 20-mer peptide and was paired with topical imiquimod. These receptors' antigens are unknown. The table came from immunoSEQ multiplex PCR; TCRdb's copy has only in-frame clones and leaves some out. In the table there are about 41,000 clones, roughly 79% of which are singletons. The sequenced sample was PBMCs, obtained from a glioma patient whose treatment included an IDH1 peptide vaccine. All receptors come from a woman aged 40 to 50 with glioma. Some clones in this sample may be carry-over from other donors' samples.

This sequence joins TRBV11-2 and TRBJ1-4, with no clear D. This CDR3 spans 15 amino acids. Per germline, CDR1 SGHAT and CDR2 FQNNGV. Trimming stripped 5 bases from V and 5 bases from J, with 15 bases between. CDR3 in amino acids: CASSAHTRSNEKLFF. The CDR3 coding sequence is TGTGCCAGCAGCGCTCACACGAGATCGAATGAAAAACTGTTTTTT.

J is TRBJ2-1 and V is TRBV5-1; 9 bases match TRBD2. The germline CDR1 and CDR2 sequences are SGHRS and YFSETQ. The CDR3 is made up of 15 amino acids. V lost 0 bases and J lost 6; bases outside the gene matches: 4. The CDR3 region is CASSLGIAGVNEQFF. DNA for the CDR3: TGCGCCAGCAGCTTGGGAATAGCGGGGGTCAATGAGCAGTTCTTC.

The rearrangement joins TRBV10-3 to TRBJ1-4; D is unclear. Germline V CDR1 and CDR2: ENHRY, SYGVKD. The CDR3 loop spans 11 amino acids. V shed 2 bases and J shed 7 bases, with 2 bases lying between them. The CDR3 loop is CAISEGEKLFF. CDR3 nucleotide sequence: TGTGCCATCAGTGAGGGTGAAAAACTGTTTTTT.

The CDR3 coding sequence is TGTGCCAGCAGTCTGACTAGCGGGGTTAAAGAGACCCAGTACTTC. Its translation: CASSLTSGVKETQYF. V and J are TRBV27 and TRBJ2-5; 11 bases agree with TRBD2. Germline CDR1 MNHEY, CDR2 SMNVEV (reference sequence). J was trimmed by 3 bases and V by 5 bases; bases with no gene match: 5. The CDR3 spans 15 residues.

In nucleotides, the CDR3 is TGTGCCAGCCGTGACCTCCTCGGCACAGATACGCAGTATTTT. This encodes CASRDLLGTDTQYF. The chain joins TRBV28 to TRBJ2-3; no clear D gene. V shed 8 bases and J shed 1 base, with 13 bases lying between them. This CDR3 spans 14 amino acids. CDR1 is MDHEN, CDR2 SYDVKM, per germline.

The chain couples TRBV6-1 to TRBJ1-1; D might be TRBD1 (6 bases). Trimming pared 8 bases from V and 1 base from J, leaving 11 bases between. The CDR3 sequence is 13 residues long. Germline V gene data show CDR1 as MNHNS and CDR2 as SASEGT. The CDR3 reads CASRPRGNTEAFF. The CDR3 coding sequence is TGTGCCAGCCGACCCAGGGGGAACACTGAAGCTTTCTTT.

This rearrangement joins TRBV28 to TRBJ2-5; D is possibly TRBD1 (5 bases). This CDR3 comprises 16 residues. The V and J ends lost 3 bases and 1 base respectively, with 15 bases between them. Germline CDR1 MDHEN, CDR2 SYDVKM. For the CDR3, the DNA is TGTGCCAGCAGTTTTGAGGAAACGACAGCCCAAGAGACCCAGTACTTC. As protein: CASSFEETTAQETQYF.

The V and J genes are TRBV6-5 and TRBJ2-5, with 8 bases fitting TRBD1. Germline CDR1 reads MNHEY; CDR2 reads SVGAGI. The CDR3 has 13 residues. Germline trimming cut 6 bases from V and 3 bases from J; bases unmatched to any gene: 3. This chain's CDR3 is CASRRQGKETQYF. The CDR3 DNA sequence: TGTGCCAGCAGGCGACAGGGGAAAGAGACCCAGTACTTC.

The chain couples TRBV4-2 to TRBJ1-1; D not certain. Per germline, CDR1 LGHNA and CDR2 YNFKEQ. The CDR3 runs to 18 residues. Trimming took 4 bases from V and 2 from J, leaving 23 bases between them. The CDR3: CASSPSSFEVRGNTEAFF. The CDR3 DNA reads as TGTGCCAGCAGCCCTTCCTCCTTCGAGGTCCGGGGAAACACTGAAGCTTTCTTT.

J is TRBJ2-5 and V is TRBV4-3; 11 bases map to TRBD1. With V trimmed by 4 bases and J by 3 bases, 16 bases remained unmatched. This CDR3 region has 19 residues. Germline V gives CDR1 LGHNA, CDR2 YSLEER. CDR3 in DNA: TGCGCCAGCAGCCCCCTGGGGGACAGGGGGACCCAGGGAAAAGAGACCCAGTACTTC. This sequence encodes CASSPLGDRGTQGKETQYF.

The chain employs TRBV28 and TRBJ2-7; 9 positions match TRBD1. The germline V gene has CDR1 MDHEN and CDR2 SYDVKM. The trim removed 9 bases at V and 5 bases at J, leaving 14 bases unmatched. The CDR3 consists of 15 residues. In DNA, the CDR3 is TGTGCCAGTTGGCTGACAGGACAGGGGAGCAACGAGCAGTACTTC. It yields the protein CASWLTGQGSNEQYF.

In nucleotides, the CDR3 is TGTGCCAGCAGCAAAGCGCTCTTGATTGGGGGGCGCTCTGGGGCCAACGTCCTGACTTTC. This gives the protein CASSKALLIGGRSGANVLTF. V is TRBV21-1 and J is TRBJ2-6. TRBV21-1 is a listed pseudogene. The length of the CDR3 is 20 residues.

This chain links TRBV10-3 with TRBJ2-5; 8 bases match TRBD2. CDR3 size: 16 residues. CDR1 is ENHRY and CDR2 is SYGVKD in the germline V gene. V dropped 0 bases and J dropped 5; count of bases not matched to a gene: 8. CDR3 nucleotide sequence: TGTGCCATCAGTGAGTCCGGCGGGGGGCCCGGGGAGACCCAGTACTTC. It translates to CAISESGGGPGETQYF.

This clone was seen only once. The CDR3 does not close with the conserved phenylalanine or tryptophan, likely indicating a read error. The chain has TRBV19 and TRBJ2-7; D may be TRBD2 (5 bases). Germline assignment: CDR1 LNHDA and CDR2 SQIVND (reference sequence). V was trimmed by 3 bases and J by 5 bases, leaving 8 bases between them. The CDR3 has 12 residues. CDR3 sequence reads: CASSMGVDEQYL. CDR3 nucleotide sequence: TGTGCCAGTAGTATGGGAGTCGACGAGCAGTACCTC.

This clone was found a few times. V usage is TRBV18 and J usage is TRBJ1-1; D gene unclear. Germline lookup yields CDR1 KGHSH and CDR2 LQKENI. The ends were cut back, 2 bases at V and 3 bases at J, with 10 bases in the middle. The length of the CDR3 is 14 residues. The CDR3 is CASSPTGSDTEAFF. DNA of the CDR3: TGTGCCAGCTCACCAACTGGGTCGGACACTGAAGCTTTCTTT.

This clone appeared a single time. The chain couples TRBV4-3 to TRBJ2-7, with TRBD2 matching 9 bases. Germline V gives CDR1 LGHNA, CDR2 YSLEER. This CDR3 region has 17 residues. V dropped 0 bases and J dropped 0; count of bases not matched to a gene: 6. The CDR3 region is CASSQDSSGALSYEQYF. In DNA form, the CDR3 reads TGCGCCAGCAGCCAAGACTCTAGCGGGGCTCTCTCCTACGAGCAGTACTTC.

This clone was observed a few times. The rearrangement joins TRBV5-6 to TRBJ1-2; maybe TRBD1 (5 bases). The V and J ends lost 5 bases and 4 bases respectively, with 9 bases between them. CDR1 is SGHDT, CDR2 YYEEEE, per germline. The CDR3 length is 12 residues. The CDR3 is CASSGGAYGYTF. CDR3 DNA: TGTGCCAGCAGTGGAGGGGCCTATGGCTACACCTTC. Full variable domain (remainder filled in from reference TRBV5-6 and TRBJ1-2): DAGVTQSPTHLIKTRGQQVTLRCSPKSGHDTVSWYQQALGQGPQFIFQYYEEEERQRGNFPDRFSGHQFPNYSSELNVNALLLGDSALYLCASSGGAYGYTFGSGTRLTVV.

The sample holds a few counts of this clone. The chain links TRBV4-1 to TRBJ1-6, with no clear D. The CDR3 is 16 amino acids. Germline values: CDR1 MGHRA, CDR2 YSYEKL. Trimming left V 0 bases short and J 5 bases short, with 11 bases between. CDR3 sequence: CASSQENGRDNSPLHF. DNA for the CDR3: TGCGCCAGCAGCCAAGAAAACGGGCGGGATAATTCACCCCTCCACTTT.

The rearrangement joins TRBV14 to TRBJ2-5, with TRBD2 matching over 7 bases. The J call may be faulty, since TRBJ2-7 better matches the DNA end. CDR1 is SGHDN and CDR2 is FVKESK in the germline V gene. The CDR3 covers 13 residues. DNA for the CDR3: TGTGCCAGCAGCCGGGGGGGACTCTACGAGCAGTACTTC. The encoded protein is CASSRGGLYEQYF.

The chain combines TRBV18 with TRBJ1-5, with D unclear. The CDR3 loop spans 15 amino acids. Trimming removed 2 bases from V and 0 bases from J, with 8 bases in between. From germline, CDR1 is KGHSH and CDR2 LQKENI. The CDR3 DNA follows: TGTGCCAGCTCACCAGCATTATATAGCAATCAGCCCCAGCATTTT. Protein product: CASSPALYSNQPQHF.

This clone was observed a handful of times. The V and J genes are TRBV7-6 and TRBJ1-1; D is perhaps TRBD1 (5 bases). Germline V gene data show CDR1 as SGHVS and CDR2 as FNYEAQ. V was shortened by 4 bases and J by 0 bases, with 15 bases between the two germline ends. The CDR3 is 16 amino acids. CDR3 DNA: TGTGCCAGCAGCTCGCCGACGGGGACGCTGAACACTGAAGCTTTCTTT. Its translation is CASSSPTGTLNTEAFF.

This clone occurred a few times. J is TRBJ1-1 and V is TRBV14; D is unresolved. The germline V gene has CDR1 SGHDN and CDR2 FVKESK. CDR3 length equals 14 residues. Deletions cut 3 bases from V and 2 bases from J, with 10 bases between. The CDR3 sequence is CASSHTGGNTEAFF. DNA for the CDR3: TGTGCCAGCAGCCATACGGGAGGTAACACTGAAGCTTTCTTT.

There are a few counts of this clone. The junction departs from the called germline gene at one end, perhaps through a read error. V is TRBV2 and J is TRBJ2-2, with 8 bases fitting TRBD2. The CDR3 has 13 amino acids. Germline V gives CDR1 SNHLY, CDR2 FYNNEI. CDR3 residues: CASREGTSGELFF. The CDR3, as DNA: TGTGCCAGCAGGGAAGGGACTAGCGGGGAGCTGTTTTTT.

The rearrangement uses TRBV30 and TRBJ1-4; maybe TRBD1 (6 bases). V was trimmed by 3 bases and J by 8 bases, leaving 13 bases between them. Germline V CDR1 and CDR2: GTSNPN, SVGIG (reference sequence). The CDR3 extends over 13 amino acids. The CDR3 sequence: CAWRRGVREKLFF. DNA for the CDR3: TGTGCCTGGAGAAGGGGGGTACGGGAAAAACTGTTTTTT.

This chain uses TRBV4-1 with TRBJ2-1; possible D gene TRBD2, 5 bases. This CDR3 contains 16 residues. Germline loops: CDR1 MGHRA, CDR2 YSYEKL. The V and J ends lost 6 bases and 0 bases respectively, with 15 bases between them. The CDR3 DNA sequence: TGCGCCAGCAGGGCTTTTTCCAGCGGCTCCTACAATGAGCAGTTCTTC. Amino acid sequence: CASRAFSSGSYNEQFF.

This clone was recorded a few times. J is TRBJ1-1 and V is TRBV7-9; 7 bases map to TRBD1. The CDR3 contains 16 residues. V was pared by 6 bases and J by 1 base, with 11 bases of the junction left unmatched. Germline CDR1 reads SEHNR; CDR2 reads FQNEAQ (reference sequence). CDR3 loop: CASSTTPQGENTEAFF. The CDR3 bases are TGTGCCAGCAGTACCACGCCCCAGGGGGAGAACACTGAAGCTTTCTTT.

The chain employs TRBV6-5 and TRBJ2-5; D possibly uses TRBD1 or TRBD2 (5 bases each). V lost 5 bases and J lost 5, with 9 bases in between. CDR1 is MNHEY and CDR2 is SVGAGI in the germline V gene. The CDR3 spans 12 residues. CDR3 sequence reads: CASSTGTETQYF. In DNA form, the CDR3 reads TGTGCCAGCAGTACCGGGACGGAGACCCAGTACTTC.

V gene TRBV6-4 combines with J gene TRBJ1-5; D is unresolved. The CDR3 is made up of 15 amino acids. V was cut by 0 bases and J by 2 bases, with 8 bases left in between. Germline loops: CDR1 MRHNA, CDR2 SNTAGT. CDR3 protein: CASSDSIEGNQPQHF. The DNA of the CDR3 is TGTGCCAGCAGTGACTCCATAGAAGGCAATCAGCCCCAGCATTTT.

This rearrangement joins TRBV9 to TRBJ2-5; D is possibly TRBD2 (6 bases). The length of the CDR3 is 15 residues. Deletions cut 4 bases from V and 4 bases from J, with 17 bases between. Germline CDR1 and CDR2: SGDLS and YYNGEE. The CDR3 is CASSFRDSQGETQYF. Here the CDR3 DNA reads TGTGCCAGCAGCTTCCGGGACTCCCAGGGAGAGACCCAGTACTTC.

Here the CDR3 DNA reads TGCGCCAGCAGCCGGACTGTGGGAAACACCATATATTTT. Translation gives CASSRTVGNTIYF. This chain uses TRBV5-1 with TRBJ1-3; D not resolved. The ends were cut back, 4 bases at V and 4 bases at J, with 9 bases in the middle. This CDR3 region has 13 residues. Germline values: CDR1 SGHRS, CDR2 YFSETQ.